What follows are 30 T cell receptor beta chains derived from one specimen sequenced in a study of T cells after yellow fever vaccination. MiXCR was run by TCRdb on the 5' RACE reads, yielding one entry per CDR3 protein. The repertoire includes hundreds of thousands of distinct CDR3 sequences, around a sixth of them detected once, and 15% to 20% sits in the top ten. The specimen was PBMCs, collected before the yellow fever booster vaccination. Every receptor here comes from a man between 18 and 29 years old who received the YFV17D yellow fever vaccine.

This clonotype was seen many times. This chain joins TRBV7-2 and TRBJ1-5; TRBD1 matches at 8 bases. The length of the CDR3 is 16 residues. V dropped 3 bases and J dropped 1; count of bases not matched to a gene: 5. The germline V gene has CDR1 SGHTA and CDR2 FQGNSA. The CDR3 DNA follows: TGTGCCAGCAGCTTCACAGGGGGAAGGAGCAATCAGCCCCAGCATTTT. As protein: CASSFTGGRSNQPQHF. Combining the CDR3 with reference TRBV7-2 and TRBJ1-5 gives the whole variable domain GAGVSQSPSNKVTEKGKDVELRCDPISGHTALYWYRQSLGQGLEFLIYFQGNSAPDKSGLPSDRFSAERTGGSVSTLTIQRTQQEDSAVYLCASSFTGGRSNQPQHFGDGTRLSIL.

J is TRBJ1-1 and V is TRBV7-9; 7 nucleotides line up with TRBD1. The germline V gene has CDR1 SEHNR and CDR2 FQNEAQ (reference sequence). Losses at the gene ends were 4 bases for V and 1 base for J; bases not matched to a gene: 12. This CDR3 is 17 amino acids long. CDR3 protein: CASSSNLLGTENTEAFF. The CDR3 nucleotides are TGTGCCAGCAGCTCAAACCTGCTAGGGACAGAGAACACTGAAGCTTTCTTT.

The rearrangement links TRBV6-1 to TRBJ2-7; possible D gene TRBD1, 6 bases. V was trimmed by 6 bases and J by 6 bases, leaving 9 bases between them. The germline gives CDR1 MNHNS, CDR2 SASEGT. The CDR3 loop spans 11 amino acids. The CDR3 DNA is TGTGCCAGCAGAGGGGGATTCGAGCAGTACGTC. Its translation: CASRGGFEQYV.

A few counts support this clonotype. The rearrangement uses TRBV18 and TRBJ2-7, with 9 bases that match TRBD1. CDR3 length equals 14 residues. The germline V gene encodes CDR1 KGHSH and CDR2 LQKENI. V lost 3 bases to trimming and J lost 3 bases; unmatched junction nucleotides: 3. DNA of the CDR3: TGTGCCAGCTCACCTTCGGGACAGGGCTACGAGCAGTACTTC. It translates to CASSPSGQGYEQYF.

This clonotype has only a few counts. The chain joins TRBV20-1 to TRBJ2-5, with 9 bases matching TRBD2. This CDR3 is built from 14 residues. V shed 4 bases, J shed 2 bases, and the junction held 5 bases outside the gene matches. Looked up from germline, CDR1 is DFQATT and CDR2 is SNEGSKA (reference sequence). The CDR3 protein is CSAILAGNQETQYF. In DNA form, the CDR3 reads TGCAGTGCTATCCTAGCGGGGAATCAAGAGACCCAGTACTTC.

V and J are TRBV7-2 and TRBJ1-6; the D is unclear. The germline CDR1 and CDR2 sequences are SGHTA and FQGNSA. V lost 3 bases to trimming and J lost 13 bases, with 10 bases between them. The CDR3 loop spans 12 amino acids. The CDR3 here is CASSLEQPPLHF. The CDR3 DNA is TGTGCCAGCAGCTTGGAACAGCCTCCCCTCCACTTT.

The CDR3 here is CARRDRDPYEQYV. The CDR3 coding sequence is TGTGCCAGGCGGGACAGGGACCCCTACGAGCAGTACGTC. V is TRBV10-3 and J is TRBJ2-7; 9 nucleotides line up with TRBD1. The CDR3 spans 13 residues. J lost 2 bases, V lost 10 bases, and 6 bases had no gene match. In germline, CDR1 is ENHRY, CDR2 SYGVKD.

The rearrangement uses TRBV5-6 and TRBJ2-7, with D maybe TRBD1 (5 bases). V gave up 6 bases and J gave up 3 bases, with 13 bases separating them. CDR3 length equals 13 residues. CDR1 is SGHDT, CDR2 YYEEEE, per germline. The CDR3 sequence is CASTTGRFYEQYV. The CDR3 coding sequence is TGTGCCAGCACAACAGGTCGGTTCTACGAGCAGTACGTC.

This clonotype was recorded a few times. The CDR3 sequence is CSARGRGHYNEQFF. Written as DNA, the CDR3 is TGCAGTGCTCGAGGACGGGGGCACTACAATGAGCAGTTCTTC. The J gene is TRBJ2-1, the V gene TRBV20-1; the D call may be TRBD1 or TRBD2 (6 bases each). Germline V gene lookup returns CDR1 DFQATT and CDR2 SNEGSKA (reference sequence). The CDR3 is 14 residues long. V was trimmed by 5 bases and J by 3 bases, leaving 14 bases between them.

This clonotype has a handful of counts. The V and J genes are TRBV12-3 or TRBV12-4 and TRBJ2-5; possible D gene TRBD1, 5 bases. V was pared by 3 bases and J by 5 bases, with 13 bases between. The CDR3 extends over 14 amino acids. CDR3 protein: CASSFRAGSETQYF. CDR3 in DNA: TGTGCCAGCAGTTTTAGGGCAGGGTCGGAGACCCAGTACTTC.

V and J are TRBV20-1 and TRBJ2-5; 7 nucleotides match TRBD2. Germline CDR1 is DFQATT and CDR2 is SNEGSKA (reference sequence). This CDR3 spans 12 amino acids. With 3 bases clipped from V and 4 bases from J, the junction kept 2 bases outside the gene matches. CDR3 region: CSASWGGETQYF. The CDR3 nucleotides are TGCAGTGCTAGTTGGGGGGGAGAGACCCAGTACTTC.

The V and J genes are TRBV7-2 and TRBJ2-3; possible D gene TRBD1, 5 bases. The germline CDR1 and CDR2 sequences are SGHTA and FQGNSA. V was clipped by 5 bases and J by 0 bases, with 12 bases between them. This CDR3 comprises 15 residues. The CDR3: CASSDRQPSTDTQYF. DNA of the CDR3: TGTGCCAGCAGCGATAGACAGCCTAGCACAGATACGCAGTATTTT.

This clonotype has more than one count but fewer than ten. The chain uses TRBV6-5 and TRBJ1-4; D is undetermined. Germline CDR1 MNHEY, CDR2 SVGAGI. CDR3 length: 15 residues. Deletions cut 5 bases from V and 3 bases from J, with 13 bases between. The CDR3 coding sequence is TGTGCCAGCAGTCGCCTTGGGGTGGCTAATGAAAAACTGTTTTTT. Its translation is CASSRLGVANEKLFF.

V gene TRBV27 combines with J gene TRBJ1-1; D call uncertain. Per germline, CDR1 MNHEY and CDR2 SMNVEV (reference sequence). The CDR3 totals 14 residues. The ends were cut back, 4 bases at V and 4 bases at J, with 13 bases in the middle. The CDR3 loop is CASSSALLSTEAFF. The DNA for the CDR3 is TGTGCCAGCAGTTCCGCTCTGCTTTCCACTGAAGCTTTCTTT.

This chain joins TRBV20-1 and TRBJ1-1; unclear D gene. This CDR3 has 16 amino acids. The germline V and J ends were trimmed by 2 bases and 0 bases, with 16 bases remaining between them. Looked up from germline, CDR1 is DFQATT and CDR2 is SNEGSKA (reference sequence). The CDR3 region is CSARHPAATMNTEAFF. DNA of the CDR3: TGCAGTGCTAGACACCCCGCCGCTACCATGAACACTGAAGCTTTCTTT.

There are many counts of this clonotype. The CDR3 is CASSRQGGGYTF. In DNA, the CDR3 is TGTGCCAGCAGTAGACAGGGAGGCGGCTACACCTTC. This chain links TRBV12-3 or TRBV12-4 with TRBJ1-2; 7 positions match TRBD1. V lost 5 bases and J lost 8; bases outside the gene matches: 5. The CDR3 runs 12 residues.

The rearrangement uses TRBV7-9 and TRBJ1-2, with D hard to call. CDR3 length: 15 residues. Germline loops: CDR1 SEHNR, CDR2 FQNEAQ (reference sequence). V was pared by 0 bases and J by 0 bases, with 8 bases between. This CDR3 reads CASSLALGANYGYTF. The CDR3 coding sequence is TGTGCCAGCAGCTTAGCGCTTGGAGCTAACTATGGCTACACCTTC.

This clonotype was seen more than once but under ten times. This chain links TRBV7-8 with TRBJ2-3; 13 bases agree with TRBD2. CDR1 is SGHVS, CDR2 FQNEAQ, per germline. The length of the CDR3 is 17 residues. V shed 5 bases, J shed 3 bases, and the junction held 8 bases outside the gene matches. CDR3 nucleotide sequence: TGTGCCAGCAGCCGAGGGACTAGCGGGGTCCCGACAGATACGCAGTATTTT. Translating it yields CASSRGTSGVPTDTQYF.

V usage is TRBV28 and J usage is TRBJ2-7; no reliable D call. Germline V gene lookup returns CDR1 MDHEN and CDR2 SYDVKM. This CDR3 has 12 residues. Deletions cut 5 bases from V and 0 bases from J, with 5 bases between. For the CDR3, the DNA is TGTGCCAGCAGTACAGCCTCCTACGAGCAGTACGTC. As protein: CASSTASYEQYV.

This chain uses TRBV20-1 with TRBJ2-5, with no clear D. V shed 0 bases and J shed 2 bases, with 10 bases lying between them. CDR3 length: 14 amino acids. Germline V gene lookup returns CDR1 DFQATT and CDR2 SNEGSKA (reference sequence). The CDR3 loop reads CSAREGRKQETQYF. The CDR3 DNA is TGCAGTGCTAGAGAGGGCAGGAAACAAGAGACCCAGTACTTC.

The V and J genes are TRBV5-6 and TRBJ1-2; the D is unclear. The V gene lost 1 base and the J gene lost 4 bases, with 11 bases spanning the gap. This CDR3 region has 14 residues. The V gene's germline CDR1 is SGHDT and CDR2 YYEEEE. CDR3 in DNA: TGTGCCAGCAGCTTGCTGGGGATGGGCTATGGCTACACCTTC. Protein product: CASSLLGMGYGYTF.

This clonotype was found many times. The chain has TRBV5-5 and TRBJ2-1, with TRBD1 matching over 10 bases. The ends lost 2 bases at V and 8 bases at J; junction bases unmatched: 7. Looked up from germline, CDR1 is SGHKS and CDR2 is YYEKEE (reference sequence). The CDR3 runs 15 residues. CDR3 loop: CASSFSWDRGDEQFF. Here the CDR3 DNA reads TGTGCCAGCAGCTTCAGTTGGGACAGGGGCGATGAGCAGTTCTTC.

The genes are TRBV7-3 and TRBJ2-1; D is perhaps TRBD2 (6 bases). The ends were cut back, 2 bases at V and 9 bases at J, with 17 bases in the middle. Germline V gene lookup returns CDR1 SGHTA and CDR2 FQGTGA. This CDR3 is 15 amino acids long. CDR3 sequence: CASSLGDFLGGEQFF. The CDR3 DNA follows: TGTGCCAGCAGCTTAGGGGACTTCTTGGGCGGTGAGCAGTTCTTC. The full variable domain, rest sourced from reference TRBV7-3 and TRBJ2-1, is GAGVSQTPSNKVTEKGKYVELRCDPISGHTALYWYRQSLGQGPEFLIYFQGTGAADDSGLPNDRFFAVRPEGSVSTLKIQRTERGDSAVYLCASSLGDFLGGEQFFGPGTRLTVL.

This clonotype has a handful of counts. This chain links TRBV20-1 with TRBJ2-7, with no clear D. Trimming removed 0 bases at V and 7 bases at J, with 10 bases between. CDR1 and CDR2 from the germline V gene are DFQATT and SNEGSKA (reference sequence). The CDR3 sequence is 12 residues long. The CDR3 DNA reads TGCAGTGCTAGAGATCCTCCGGGTGAGCAGTACGTC. It specifies CSARDPPGEQYV.

The V call is TRBV5-6, the J call TRBJ2-6; 11 bases are shared with TRBD1. This CDR3 spans 17 amino acids. V lost 4 bases to trimming and J lost 2 bases; unmatched junction nucleotides: 5. The germline V gene encodes CDR1 SGHDT and CDR2 YYEEEE. CDR3 sequence: CASSPLGQGAGANVLTF. The DNA of the CDR3 is TGTGCCAGCAGCCCGCTGGGACAGGGGGCTGGGGCCAACGTCCTGACTTTC.

The CDR3 DNA follows: TGTGCCAGCAATCCGGCTAGCGATTTGGCAAGGAACACTGAAGCTTTCTTT. This translates into CASNPASDLARNTEAFF. The genes are TRBV6-2 or TRBV6-3 and TRBJ1-1; D remains unclear. The germline CDR1 and CDR2 sequences are MNHEY and SVGEGT. V was clipped by 7 bases and J by 1 base, with 22 bases between them. This CDR3 comprises 17 residues.

The gene calls are TRBV7-9 and TRBJ2-3; no firm D call. The CDR3 length is 13 residues. CDR1 is SEHNR and CDR2 is FQNEAQ in the germline V gene (reference sequence). Trimming cost V 1 base and J 8 bases, with 10 bases left between them. This CDR3 reads CASSLGTPTTQYF. The DNA for the CDR3 is TGTGCCAGCAGCTTAGGAACCCCCACTACGCAGTATTTT.

The V call is TRBV5-1, the J call TRBJ2-4; the D gene is possibly TRBD2 (5 bases). The germline V and J ends were trimmed by 0 bases and 5 bases, with 12 bases remaining between them. The CDR3 consists of 15 residues. CDR1 SGHRS and CDR2 YFSETQ come from the germline V gene. The CDR3 loop reads CASSLEAVGENIQYF. DNA for the CDR3: TGCGCCAGCAGCTTGGAAGCGGTTGGGGAAAACATTCAGTACTTC. Complete variable domain (other parts from reference TRBV5-1 and TRBJ2-4): KAGVTQTPRYLIKTRGQQVTLSCSPISGHRSVSWYQQTPGQGLQFLFEYFSETQRNKGNFPGRFSGRQFSNSRSEMNVSTLELGDSALYLCASSLEAVGENIQYFGAGTRLSVL.

V and J are TRBV7-2 and TRBJ2-3; maybe TRBD2 (7 bases). Germline V gene sequence: CDR1 SGHTA, CDR2 FQGNSA. V was trimmed by 5 bases and J by 10 bases, leaving 19 bases between them. The CDR3 is made up of 14 amino acids. In DNA form, the CDR3 reads TGTGCCAGCAGCGCAGTCGGGGGCCGGGAGGCGCAGTATTTT. Protein sequence: CASSAVGGREAQYF.

The J gene is TRBJ2-1, the V gene TRBV12-3 or TRBV12-4; 9 nucleotides agree with TRBD2. CDR3 length: 13 amino acids. With 7 bases clipped from V and 7 bases from J, the junction kept 5 bases outside the gene matches. The CDR3 reads CASTQRGENEQFF. As DNA, the CDR3 is TGTGCCAGCACCCAGCGGGGGGAAAATGAGCAGTTCTTC.